Given below is one TCR beta chain in context. Across 24 US areas, participants ranged in age from about 18 to 90 years. Resolution of symptoms, clearance, or two negative PCRs was present in recovered Cohort 3 donors. This record comes from a study of blood T cell repertoires in COVID-19. The overall study: The United States, Italy and Spain supplied acute and convalescent COVID-19 samples.

As originally analysed: Amplifying reference gene primers gave estimates of nucleated cell counts. Libraries were prepared by immunoSEQ multiplex PCR; TCRdb keeps only in-frame clonotypes and omits some of them. V, J and clone size reflect that table, while D and trimming were determined from the DNA. The table lists about 310,000 clones, approximately 83% of them singletons. This sequence was found in a man aged 25-40 years who had recovered from COVID-19. Sequences were obtained from PBMCs or T cells enriched from blood (not recorded which).

CDR3 loop: CSASNQRDRTYEQYF. In DNA form, the CDR3 reads TGCAGTGCTAGTAATCAGCGGGACAGGACCTACGAGCAGTACTTC. This chain links TRBV20-1 with TRBJ2-7; TRBD1 is a possible D gene (8 bases). The V end lost 3 bases, the J end lost 2 bases, and 17 bases lay between the germline ends. CDR1 is DFQATT and CDR2 is SNEGSKA in the germline V gene (reference sequence). This CDR3 is 15 amino acids long.